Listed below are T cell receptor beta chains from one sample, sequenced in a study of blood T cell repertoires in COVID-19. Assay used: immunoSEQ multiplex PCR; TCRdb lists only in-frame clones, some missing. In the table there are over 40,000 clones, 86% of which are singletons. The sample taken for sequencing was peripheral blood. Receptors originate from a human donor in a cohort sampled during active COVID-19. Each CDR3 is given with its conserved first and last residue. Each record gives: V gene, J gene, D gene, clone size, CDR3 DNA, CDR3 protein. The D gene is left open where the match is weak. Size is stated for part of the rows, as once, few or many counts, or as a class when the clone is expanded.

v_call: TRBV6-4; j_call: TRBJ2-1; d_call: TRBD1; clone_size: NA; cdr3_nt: TGTGCCAGCAGTGAGTTAGGGGGCCGGGGTGAGCAGTTCTTC; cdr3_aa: CASSELGGRGEQFF
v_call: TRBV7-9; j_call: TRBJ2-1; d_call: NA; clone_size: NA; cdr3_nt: TGTGCCAGCAGCTTACCTCCGCTAGTGGGCAATGAGCAGTTCTTC; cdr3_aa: CASSLPPLVGNEQFF
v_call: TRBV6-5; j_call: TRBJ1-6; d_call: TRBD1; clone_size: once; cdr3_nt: TGTGCCAGCAGTACAGACAGGGATAATTCACCCCTCCACTTT; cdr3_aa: CASSTDRDNSPLHF
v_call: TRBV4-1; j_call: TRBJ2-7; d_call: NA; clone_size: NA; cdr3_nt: TGCGCCAGCAGCCAGAGTACAGAAAACTACGAGCAGTACTTC; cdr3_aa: CASSQSTENYEQYF
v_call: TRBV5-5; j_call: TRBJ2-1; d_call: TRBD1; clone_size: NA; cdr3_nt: TGTGCCAGCAGCTTGAGTGGGACAGAAATTTACAATGAGCAGTTCTTC; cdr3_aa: CASSLSGTEIYNEQFF
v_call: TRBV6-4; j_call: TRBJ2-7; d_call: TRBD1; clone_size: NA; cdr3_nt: TGTGCCAGCAGTGAATACCAGGGGGCAGGCTACGAGCAGTACTTC; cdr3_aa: CASSEYQGAGYEQYF
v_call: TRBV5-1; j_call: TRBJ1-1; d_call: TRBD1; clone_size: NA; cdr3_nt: TGCGCCAGCAGCGAACAGGGGGGAGGGACTGAAGCTTTCTTT; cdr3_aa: CASSEQGGGTEAFF
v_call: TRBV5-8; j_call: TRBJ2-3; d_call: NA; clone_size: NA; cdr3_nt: TGTGCCAGCAGCTCCCGGGATACGCAGTATTTT; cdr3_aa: CASSSRDTQYF
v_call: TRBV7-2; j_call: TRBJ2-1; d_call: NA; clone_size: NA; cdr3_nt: TGTGCCAGCAGCCCTGGGCATAACTCCTACAATGAGCAGTTCTTC; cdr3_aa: CASSPGHNSYNEQFF
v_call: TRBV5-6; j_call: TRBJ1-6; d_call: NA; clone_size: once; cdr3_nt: TGTGCCAGCAGCAGGCGGGGCCTTCCCGACTCCTATAATTCACCCCTCCACTTT; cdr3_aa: CASSRRGLPDSYNSPLHF
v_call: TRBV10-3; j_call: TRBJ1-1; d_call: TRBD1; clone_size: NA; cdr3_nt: TGTGCCACCTTCGGACAGGGGATAGGTGAAGCTTTCTTT; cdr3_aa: CATFGQGIGEAFF
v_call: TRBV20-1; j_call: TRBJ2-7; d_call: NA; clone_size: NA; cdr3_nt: TGCAGTGCTAGTGGGCCAGCGTTCTCCTACGAGCAGTACTTC; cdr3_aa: CSASGPAFSYEQYF
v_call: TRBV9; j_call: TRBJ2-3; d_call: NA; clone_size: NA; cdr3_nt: TGTGCCAGCAGCGTAGGGCAGGGAATTAGCTCAGATACGCAGTATTTT; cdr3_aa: CASSVGQGISSDTQYF
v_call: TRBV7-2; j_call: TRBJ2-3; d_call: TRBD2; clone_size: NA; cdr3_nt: TGTGCCAGCAGCTTAGGGTTAGCGGGAGTGTACGGTACGCAGTATTTT; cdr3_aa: CASSLGLAGVYGTQYF
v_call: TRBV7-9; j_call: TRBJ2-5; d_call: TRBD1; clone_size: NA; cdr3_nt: TGTGCCAGCAGCGGGACAGGGGGCAAGGCTAGAAGGTACTTC; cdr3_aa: CASSGTGGKARRYF
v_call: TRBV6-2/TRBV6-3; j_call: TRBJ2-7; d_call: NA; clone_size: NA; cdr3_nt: TGTGCCAGCAGTTACCCTGTAGTGCCCTACGAGCAGTACTTC; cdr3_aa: CASSYPVVPYEQYF
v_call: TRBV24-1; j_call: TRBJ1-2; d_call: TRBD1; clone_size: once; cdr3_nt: TGTGCCACCAGTGATTCGACAGGGGGGGATGGCTACACCTTC; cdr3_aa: CATSDSTGGDGYTF
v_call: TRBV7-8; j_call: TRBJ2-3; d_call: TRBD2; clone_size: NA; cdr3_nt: TGTGCCAGCAGCTTAGAGCGCCTAGCGGGCACAGATACGCAGTATTTT; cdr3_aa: CASSLERLAGTDTQYF
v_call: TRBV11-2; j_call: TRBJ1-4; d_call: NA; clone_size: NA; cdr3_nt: TGTGCCAGCAGCTTTACTGGTGAAAAACTGTTTTTT; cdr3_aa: CASSFTGEKLFF
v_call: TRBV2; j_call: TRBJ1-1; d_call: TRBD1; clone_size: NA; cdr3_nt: TGTGCCAGCGATTGGGACAGGGGAACGTCAGCTTTCTTT; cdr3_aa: CASDWDRGTSAFF
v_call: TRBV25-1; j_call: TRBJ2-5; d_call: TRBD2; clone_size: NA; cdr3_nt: TGTGCCAGCAGTGAACCCGGGGGGGTAGAGACCCAGTACTTC; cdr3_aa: CASSEPGGVETQYF
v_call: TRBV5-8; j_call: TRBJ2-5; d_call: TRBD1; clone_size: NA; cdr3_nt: TGTGCCAGCAGGAGAGGACAGGGGACTCGCCAAGAGACCCAGTACTTC; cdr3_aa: CASRRGQGTRQETQYF
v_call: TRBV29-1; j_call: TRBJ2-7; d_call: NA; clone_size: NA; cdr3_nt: TGCAGCGTTGAAGACGACAGCTACGAGCAGTACTTC; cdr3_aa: CSVEDDSYEQYF
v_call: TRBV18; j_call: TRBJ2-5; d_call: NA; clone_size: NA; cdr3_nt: TGTGCCAGCTCACCAAGGCGTGGGGGGGAGACCCAGTACTTC; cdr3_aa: CASSPRRGGETQYF
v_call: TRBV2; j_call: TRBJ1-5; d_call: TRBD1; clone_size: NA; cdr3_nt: TGTGCCAGCAGAGCCGGGACAGGGGGGAATCAGCCCCAGCATTTT; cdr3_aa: CASRAGTGGNQPQHF
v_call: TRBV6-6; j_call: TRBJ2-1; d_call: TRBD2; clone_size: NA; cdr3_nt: TGTGCCAGCAGCCGACTAGCGGGGGGGGGCTCCTACAATGAGCAGTTCTTC; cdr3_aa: CASSRLAGGGSYNEQFF
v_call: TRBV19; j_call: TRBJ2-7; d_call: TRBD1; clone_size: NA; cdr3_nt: TGTGCCAGTAGTCCCCAAGGAACAGGGGGGTTCTACGAGCAGTACTTC; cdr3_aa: CASSPQGTGGFYEQYF
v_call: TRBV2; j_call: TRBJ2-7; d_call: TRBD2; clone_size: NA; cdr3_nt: TGTGCCAGCAGCGCGGGAGGGCGGTACGAGCAGTACTTC; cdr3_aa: CASSAGGRYEQYF
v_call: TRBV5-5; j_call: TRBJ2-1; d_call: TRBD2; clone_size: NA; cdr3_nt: TGTGCCAGCAGCTTTTCCGGGGGAGGGTACAATGAGCAGTTCTTC; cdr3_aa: CASSFSGGGYNEQFF
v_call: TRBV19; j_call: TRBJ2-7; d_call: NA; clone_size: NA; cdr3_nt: TGTGCCAGTAGTATAGATGGGAGCGTCACCTACGAGCAGTACTTC; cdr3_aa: CASSIDGSVTYEQYF
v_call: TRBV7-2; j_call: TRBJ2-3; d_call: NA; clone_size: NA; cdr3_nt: TGTGCCAGCAGCTTAGAGCTACTCCCCTCAACAGATACGCAGTATTTT; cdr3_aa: CASSLELLPSTDTQYF
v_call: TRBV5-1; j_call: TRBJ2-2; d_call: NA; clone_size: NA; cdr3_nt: TGCGCCAGCAGCCCCAGGATGGGGCTGGGGAACACCGGGGAGCTGTTTTTT; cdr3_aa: CASSPRMGLGNTGELFF
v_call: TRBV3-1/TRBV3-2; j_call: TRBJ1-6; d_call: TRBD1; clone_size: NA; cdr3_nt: TGTGCCAGCAGTCGATCCGGACAGGGGGCGAAAAATTCACCCCTCCACTTT; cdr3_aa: CASSRSGQGAKNSPLHF
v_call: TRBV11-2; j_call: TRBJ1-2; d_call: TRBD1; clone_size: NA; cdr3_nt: TGTGCCAGCAGCCCCAGACAGGGGGCTTACTATGGCTACACCTTC; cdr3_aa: CASSPRQGAYYGYTF
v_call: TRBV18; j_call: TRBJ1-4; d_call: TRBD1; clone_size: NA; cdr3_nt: TGTGCCAGCTCACCCTCACTCTTCGGGCGATACAGGGGAACTAATGAAAAACTGTTTTTT; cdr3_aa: CASSPSLFGRYRGTNEKLFF
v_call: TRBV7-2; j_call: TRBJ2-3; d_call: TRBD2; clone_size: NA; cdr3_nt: TGTGCCAGCAGCCCCGGGCTAGCGGGGGGGTGGGGCACAGATACGCAGTATTTT; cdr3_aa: CASSPGLAGGWGTDTQYF
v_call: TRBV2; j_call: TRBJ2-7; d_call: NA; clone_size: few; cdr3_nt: TGTGCCAGCAGCGCCGACAGCTACGAGCAGTACTTC; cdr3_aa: CASSADSYEQYF
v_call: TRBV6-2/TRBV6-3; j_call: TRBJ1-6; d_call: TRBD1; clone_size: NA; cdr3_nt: TGTGCCAGCAGCCCTGAGAAGACAGGGGGCTTGGATAATTCACCCCTCCACTTT; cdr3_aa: CASSPEKTGGLDNSPLHF
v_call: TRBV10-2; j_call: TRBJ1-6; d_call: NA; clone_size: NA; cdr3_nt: TGCGCCAGCAGTGATTGGGGGGAGGGCTCACCCCTCCACTTT; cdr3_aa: CASSDWGEGSPLHF
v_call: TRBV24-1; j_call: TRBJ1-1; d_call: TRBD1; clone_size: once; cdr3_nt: TGTGCCACCAGTGATTCCGACAGGGTTGATATTGAAGCTTTCTTT; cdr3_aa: CATSDSDRVDIEAFF
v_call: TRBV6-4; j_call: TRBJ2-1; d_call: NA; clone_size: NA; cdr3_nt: TGTGCCAGGGTCTCTTCGGGTACCAACAATGAGCAGTTCTTC; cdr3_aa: CARVSSGTNNEQFF
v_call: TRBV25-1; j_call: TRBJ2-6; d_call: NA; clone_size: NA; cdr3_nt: TGTGCCAGCAGTGAATCGGGATCTCTTGGGGCCAACGTCCTGACTTTC; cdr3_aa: CASSESGSLGANVLTF
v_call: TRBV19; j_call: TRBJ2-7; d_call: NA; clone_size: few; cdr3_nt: TGTGCCAGTAGTAACCCCCCACATTCCTACGAGCAGTACTTC; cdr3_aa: CASSNPPHSYEQYF
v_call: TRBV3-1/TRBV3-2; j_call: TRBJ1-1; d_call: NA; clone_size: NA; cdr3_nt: TGTGCCAGCAGCCAAGGTCGTTCATGGGCTAACACTGAAGCTTTCTTT; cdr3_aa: CASSQGRSWANTEAFF
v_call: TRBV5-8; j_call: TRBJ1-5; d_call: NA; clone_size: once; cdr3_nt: TGTGCCAGCAGCTCCGGACAGTTCCATCAGCCCCAGCATTTT; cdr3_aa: CASSSGQFHQPQHF
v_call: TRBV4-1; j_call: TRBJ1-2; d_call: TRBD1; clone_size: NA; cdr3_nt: TGCGCCAGCAGCCAATTACCAGGGGGCTATGGCTACACCTTC; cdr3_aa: CASSQLPGGYGYTF
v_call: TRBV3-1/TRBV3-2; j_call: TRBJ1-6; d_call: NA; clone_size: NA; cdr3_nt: TGTGCCAGCAGCCAAGAAAGATCCGGCAGGATTAATTCACCCCTCCACTTT; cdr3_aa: CASSQERSGRINSPLHF
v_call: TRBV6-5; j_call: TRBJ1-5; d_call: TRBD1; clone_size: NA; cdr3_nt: TGTGCCAGCAGAACAGGGGGCTATCAGCCCCAGCATTTT; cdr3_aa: CASRTGGYQPQHF
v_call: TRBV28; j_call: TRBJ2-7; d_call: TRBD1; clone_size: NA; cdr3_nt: TGTGCCAGCAGTCCCCAGGGGGCTCCCTACGAGCAGTACTTC; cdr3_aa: CASSPQGAPYEQYF
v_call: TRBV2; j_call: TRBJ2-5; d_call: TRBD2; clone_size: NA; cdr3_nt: TGTGCCATCCCTAGAGATGGGCGGGAGGAGGAGACCCAGTACTTC; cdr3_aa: CAIPRDGREEETQYF
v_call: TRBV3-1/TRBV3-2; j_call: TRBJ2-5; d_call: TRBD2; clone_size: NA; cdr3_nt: TGTGCCAGCAGCCAAGCGCTAGCGGGAGTGTTCGGGTTAGAGACCCAGTACTTC; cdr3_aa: CASSQALAGVFGLETQYF
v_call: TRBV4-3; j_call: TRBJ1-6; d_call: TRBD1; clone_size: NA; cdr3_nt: TGCGCCAGCAGCCAGAACTTGGACAGGGGCAATTCACCCCTCCACTTT; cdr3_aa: CASSQNLDRGNSPLHF
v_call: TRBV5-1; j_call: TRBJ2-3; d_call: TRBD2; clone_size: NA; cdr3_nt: TGCGCCAGCAGCTTTGTCCCGACTAGCGGGGGGAGAGATACGCAGTATTTT; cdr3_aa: CASSFVPTSGGRDTQYF
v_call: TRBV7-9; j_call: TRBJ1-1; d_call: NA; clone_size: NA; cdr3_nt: TGTGCCAGCAGCCCGAGACAGTTTGATCGTATCACTGAAGCTTTCTTT; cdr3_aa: CASSPRQFDRITEAFF
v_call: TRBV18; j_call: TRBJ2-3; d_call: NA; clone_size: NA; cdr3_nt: TGTGCCAGCCGCAAAAGACAGGCCCCCACAGATACGCAGTATTTT; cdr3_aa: CASRKRQAPTDTQYF
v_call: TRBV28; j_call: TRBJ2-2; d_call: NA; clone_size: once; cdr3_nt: TGTGCCAGCACGGAAGGCGGGACAGTGAACACCGGGGAGCTGTTTTTT; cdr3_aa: CASTEGGTVNTGELFF